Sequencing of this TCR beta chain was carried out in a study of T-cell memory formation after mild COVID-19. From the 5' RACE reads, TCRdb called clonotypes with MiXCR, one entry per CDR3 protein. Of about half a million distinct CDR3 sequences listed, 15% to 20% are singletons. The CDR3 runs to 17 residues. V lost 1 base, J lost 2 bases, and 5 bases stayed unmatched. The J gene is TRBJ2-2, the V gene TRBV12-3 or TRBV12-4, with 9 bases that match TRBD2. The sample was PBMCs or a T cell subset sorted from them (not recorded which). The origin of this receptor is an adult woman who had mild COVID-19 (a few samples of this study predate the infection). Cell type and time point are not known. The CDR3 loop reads CASSLDSRGGNTGELFF. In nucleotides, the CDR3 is TGTGCCAGCAGTTTAGATTCGCGGGGGGGTAACACCGGGGAGCTGTTTTTT.